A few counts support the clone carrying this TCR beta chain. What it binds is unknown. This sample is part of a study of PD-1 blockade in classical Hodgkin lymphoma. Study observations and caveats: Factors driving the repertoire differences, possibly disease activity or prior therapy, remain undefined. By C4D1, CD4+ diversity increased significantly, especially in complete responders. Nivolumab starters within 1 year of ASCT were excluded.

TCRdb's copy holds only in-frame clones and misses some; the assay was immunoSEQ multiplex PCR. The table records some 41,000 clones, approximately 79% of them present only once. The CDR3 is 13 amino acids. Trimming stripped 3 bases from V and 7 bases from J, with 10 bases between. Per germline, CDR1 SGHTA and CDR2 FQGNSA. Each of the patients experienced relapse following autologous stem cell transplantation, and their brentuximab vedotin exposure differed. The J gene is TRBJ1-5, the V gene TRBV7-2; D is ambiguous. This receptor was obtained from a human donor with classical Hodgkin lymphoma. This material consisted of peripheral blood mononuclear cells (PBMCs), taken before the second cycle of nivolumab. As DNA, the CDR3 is TGTGCCAGCAGCTTTAGTACCGGGCAGCCCCAGCATTTT. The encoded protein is CASSFSTGQPQHF.